The clone carrying this T cell receptor (beta chain) was observed a handful of times. What it binds is unknown. CDR1 and CDR2 from the germline V gene are MNHNY and SVGAGI (reference sequence). The CDR3 consists of 17 residues. J lost 2 bases, V lost 4 bases, and 7 bases had no gene match. TCRdb re-called the RACE reads through MiXCR, storing one row per CDR3 protein. The profile shows fewer than 350,000 distinct CDR3 sequences, roughly 7.4% of them singletons. This entry belongs to a study of human T cells and chemical hapten exposure. Study-level background: The sensitizing agent was 2% DPC, placed on approximately 2 cm by approximately 2 cm of upper inner arm skin.

Whole-study findings and limits: Every donor had alopecia, and their immune response may therefore differ from healthy people's.

Documented time point: pre-sensitization, week 0. Treatment described: therapeutic diphenylcyclopropenone sensitization with weekly scalp DPC. Blood was collected ahead of every patch test applied. The sample in question was whole blood, obtained in connection with sensitization to the hapten diphenylcyclopropenone (DPC). The V and J genes are TRBV6-6 and TRBJ2-3; 12 positions agree with TRBD2. This sequence was found in a man younger than 35 with alopecia areata. Some clones in this sample may be carry-over from other donors' samples. CDR3 DNA: TGTGCCAGCAGTTCTCCGAGACTAGCGGGGGACACAGATACGCAGTATTTT. Residues: CASSSPRLAGDTDTQYF.